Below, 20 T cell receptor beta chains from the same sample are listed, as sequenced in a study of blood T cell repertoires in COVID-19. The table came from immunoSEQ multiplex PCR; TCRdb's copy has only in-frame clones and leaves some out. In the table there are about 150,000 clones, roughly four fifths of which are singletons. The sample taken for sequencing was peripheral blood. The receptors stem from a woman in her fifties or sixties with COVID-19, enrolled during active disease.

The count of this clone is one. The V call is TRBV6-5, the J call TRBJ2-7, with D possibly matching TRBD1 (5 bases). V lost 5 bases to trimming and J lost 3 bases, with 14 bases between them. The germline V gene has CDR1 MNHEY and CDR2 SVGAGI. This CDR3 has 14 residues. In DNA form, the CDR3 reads TGTGCCAGCAGTCCCGACAGTTACCGCTACGAGCAGTACTTC. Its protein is CASSPDSYRYEQYF.

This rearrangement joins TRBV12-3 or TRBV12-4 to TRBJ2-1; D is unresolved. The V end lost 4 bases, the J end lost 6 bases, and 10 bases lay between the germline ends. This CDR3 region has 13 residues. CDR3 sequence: CASSYSLFNEQFF. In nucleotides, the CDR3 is TGTGCCAGCAGTTATAGCCTATTCAATGAGCAGTTCTTC.

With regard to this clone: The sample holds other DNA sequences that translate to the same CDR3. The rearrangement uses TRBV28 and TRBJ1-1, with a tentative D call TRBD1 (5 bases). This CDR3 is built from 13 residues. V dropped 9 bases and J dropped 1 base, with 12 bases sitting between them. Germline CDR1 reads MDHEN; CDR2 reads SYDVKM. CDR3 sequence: CASSFGGNTEAFF. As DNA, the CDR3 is TGTGCCAGTTCCTTCGGGGGGAACACTGAAGCTTTCTTT.

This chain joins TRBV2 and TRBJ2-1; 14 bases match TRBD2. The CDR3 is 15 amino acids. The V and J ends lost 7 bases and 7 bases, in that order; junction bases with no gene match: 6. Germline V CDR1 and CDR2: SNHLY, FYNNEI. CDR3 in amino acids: CASMVGLAGENEQFF. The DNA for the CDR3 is TGTGCCAGCATGGTGGGACTAGCGGGAGAAAATGAGCAGTTCTTC. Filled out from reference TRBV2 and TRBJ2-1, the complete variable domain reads EPEVTQTPSHQVTQMGQEVILRCVPISNHLYFYWYRQILGQKVEFLVSFYNNEISEKSEIFDDQFSVERPDGSNFTLKIRSTKLEDSAMYFCASMVGLAGENEQFFGPGTRLTVL.

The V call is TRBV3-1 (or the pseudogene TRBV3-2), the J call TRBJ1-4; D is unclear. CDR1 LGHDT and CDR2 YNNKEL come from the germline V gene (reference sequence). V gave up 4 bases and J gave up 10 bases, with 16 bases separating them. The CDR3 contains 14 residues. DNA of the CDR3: TGTGCCAGCAGCCCGGGAGGTGAAAGCGGAAAACTGTTTTTT. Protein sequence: CASSPGGESGKLFF.

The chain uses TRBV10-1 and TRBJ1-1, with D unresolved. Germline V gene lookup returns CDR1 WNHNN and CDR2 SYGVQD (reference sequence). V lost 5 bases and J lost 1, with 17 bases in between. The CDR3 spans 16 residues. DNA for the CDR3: TGCGCCAGCAGTCCAACTCTACCGGGAAGGAACACTGAAGCTTTCTTT. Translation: CASSPTLPGRNTEAFF.

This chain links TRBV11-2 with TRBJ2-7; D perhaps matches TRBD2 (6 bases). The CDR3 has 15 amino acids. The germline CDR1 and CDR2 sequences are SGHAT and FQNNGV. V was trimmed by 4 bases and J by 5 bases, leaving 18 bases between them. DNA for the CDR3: TGTGCCAGCAGCTCCCAGGGACTGCATACTGACGAGCAGTACGTC. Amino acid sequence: CASSSQGLHTDEQYV.

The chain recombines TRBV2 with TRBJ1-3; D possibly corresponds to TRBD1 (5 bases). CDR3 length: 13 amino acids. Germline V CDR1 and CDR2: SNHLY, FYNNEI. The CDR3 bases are TGTGCTAGTAGGGGAAGGCATGGAAACACCATATATTTT. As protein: CASRGRHGNTIYF.

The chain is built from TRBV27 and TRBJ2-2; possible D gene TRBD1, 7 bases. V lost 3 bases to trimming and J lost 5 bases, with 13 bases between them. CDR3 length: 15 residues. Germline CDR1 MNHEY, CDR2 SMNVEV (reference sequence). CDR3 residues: CASSFTTGRTGELFF. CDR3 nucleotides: TGTGCCAGCAGTTTTACGACAGGGAGGACCGGGGAGCTGTTTTTT.

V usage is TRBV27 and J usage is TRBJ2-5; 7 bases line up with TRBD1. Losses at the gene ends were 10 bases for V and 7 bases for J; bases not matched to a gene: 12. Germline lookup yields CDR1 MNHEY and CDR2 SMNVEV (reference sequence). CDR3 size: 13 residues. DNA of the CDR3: TGTGCCACCAAAGGGGGCGCCCATGCGACCCAGTACTTC. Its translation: CATKGGAHATQYF.

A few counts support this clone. CDR3 nucleotide sequence: TGTGCCATCAGTGGGACAGGGGCGAACACTGAAGCTTTCTTT. Encoded protein: CAISGTGANTEAFF. J is TRBJ1-1 and V is TRBV10-3; 9 positions agree with TRBD1. The CDR3 runs 14 residues. The junction had 1 base not matched to a gene; V was cut back by 4 bases and J by 1 base. Germline V gives CDR1 ENHRY, CDR2 SYGVKD.

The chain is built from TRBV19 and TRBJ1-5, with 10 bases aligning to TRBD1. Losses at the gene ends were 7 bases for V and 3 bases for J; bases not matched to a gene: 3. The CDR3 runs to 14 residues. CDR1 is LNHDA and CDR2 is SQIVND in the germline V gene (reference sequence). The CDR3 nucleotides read TGTGCCAGTATGGGACAGGGGTTCAATCAGCCCCAGCATTTT. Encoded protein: CASMGQGFNQPQHF.

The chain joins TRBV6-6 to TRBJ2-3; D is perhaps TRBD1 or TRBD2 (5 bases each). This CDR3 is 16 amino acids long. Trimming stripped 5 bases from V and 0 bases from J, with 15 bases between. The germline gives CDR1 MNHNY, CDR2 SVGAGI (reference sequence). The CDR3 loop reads CASSRQRNPSTDTQYF. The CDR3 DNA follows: TGTGCCAGCAGTCGACAGCGGAACCCTAGCACAGATACGCAGTATTTT.

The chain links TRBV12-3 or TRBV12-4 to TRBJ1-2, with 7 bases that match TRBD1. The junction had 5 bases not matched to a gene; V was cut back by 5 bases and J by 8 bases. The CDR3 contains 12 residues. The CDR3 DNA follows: TGTGCCAGCAGTACCAACAGGGGCGGCTACACCTTC. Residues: CASSTNRGGYTF.

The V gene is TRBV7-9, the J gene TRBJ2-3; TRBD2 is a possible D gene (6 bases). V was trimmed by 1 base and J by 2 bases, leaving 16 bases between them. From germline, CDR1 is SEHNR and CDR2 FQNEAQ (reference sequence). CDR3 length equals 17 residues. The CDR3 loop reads CASSLEPFSGVTDTQYF. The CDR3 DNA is TGTGCCAGCAGCTTAGAGCCCTTTAGCGGAGTCACAGATACGCAGTATTTT. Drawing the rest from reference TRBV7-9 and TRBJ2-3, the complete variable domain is DTGVSQNPRHKITKRGQNVTFRCDPISEHNRLYWYRQTLGQGPEFLTYFQNEAQLEKSRLLSDRFSAERPKGSFSTLEIQRTEQGDSAMYLCASSLEPFSGVTDTQYFGPGTRLTVL.

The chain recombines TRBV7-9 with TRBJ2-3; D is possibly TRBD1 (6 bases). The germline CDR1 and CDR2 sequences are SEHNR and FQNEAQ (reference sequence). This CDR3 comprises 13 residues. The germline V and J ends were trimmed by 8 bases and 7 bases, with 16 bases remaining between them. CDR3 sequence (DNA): TGTGCCAGCGCTCCAGGGGTGGAAAATACGCAGTATTTT. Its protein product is CASAPGVENTQYF.

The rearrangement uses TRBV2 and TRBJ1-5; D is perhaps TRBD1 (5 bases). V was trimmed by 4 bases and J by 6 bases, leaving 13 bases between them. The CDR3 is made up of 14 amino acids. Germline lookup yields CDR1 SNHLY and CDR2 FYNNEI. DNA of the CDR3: TGTGCCAGCAGTGGGGTAGGGGTAACTCAGCCCCAGCATTTT. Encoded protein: CASSGVGVTQPQHF.

CDR3 bases: TGTGCCAGCAGTTTAAGGACAGGGGGCGTGGGGATCCCAACTGAAGCTTTCTTT. Protein sequence: CASSLRTGGVGIPTEAFF. This chain uses TRBV27 with TRBJ1-1; the match to TRBD1 covers 11 bases. CDR3 length: 18 amino acids. Germline V CDR1 and CDR2: MNHEY, SMNVEV (reference sequence). V dropped 2 bases and J dropped 5; count of bases not matched to a gene: 13.

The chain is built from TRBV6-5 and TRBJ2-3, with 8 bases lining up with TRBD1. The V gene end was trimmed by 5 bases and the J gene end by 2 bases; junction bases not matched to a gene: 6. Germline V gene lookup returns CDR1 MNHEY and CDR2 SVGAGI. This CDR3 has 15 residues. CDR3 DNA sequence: TGTGCCAGCAGTCGCCGGACAGGGCTCACAGATACGCAGTATTTT. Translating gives CASSRRTGLTDTQYF.

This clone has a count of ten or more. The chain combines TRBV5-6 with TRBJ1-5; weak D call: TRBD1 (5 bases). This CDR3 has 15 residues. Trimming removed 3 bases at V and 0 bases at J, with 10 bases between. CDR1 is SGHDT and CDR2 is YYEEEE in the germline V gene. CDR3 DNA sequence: TGTGCCAGCAGCTCGGGACTTTATAGCAATCAGCCCCAGCATTTT. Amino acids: CASSSGLYSNQPQHF.